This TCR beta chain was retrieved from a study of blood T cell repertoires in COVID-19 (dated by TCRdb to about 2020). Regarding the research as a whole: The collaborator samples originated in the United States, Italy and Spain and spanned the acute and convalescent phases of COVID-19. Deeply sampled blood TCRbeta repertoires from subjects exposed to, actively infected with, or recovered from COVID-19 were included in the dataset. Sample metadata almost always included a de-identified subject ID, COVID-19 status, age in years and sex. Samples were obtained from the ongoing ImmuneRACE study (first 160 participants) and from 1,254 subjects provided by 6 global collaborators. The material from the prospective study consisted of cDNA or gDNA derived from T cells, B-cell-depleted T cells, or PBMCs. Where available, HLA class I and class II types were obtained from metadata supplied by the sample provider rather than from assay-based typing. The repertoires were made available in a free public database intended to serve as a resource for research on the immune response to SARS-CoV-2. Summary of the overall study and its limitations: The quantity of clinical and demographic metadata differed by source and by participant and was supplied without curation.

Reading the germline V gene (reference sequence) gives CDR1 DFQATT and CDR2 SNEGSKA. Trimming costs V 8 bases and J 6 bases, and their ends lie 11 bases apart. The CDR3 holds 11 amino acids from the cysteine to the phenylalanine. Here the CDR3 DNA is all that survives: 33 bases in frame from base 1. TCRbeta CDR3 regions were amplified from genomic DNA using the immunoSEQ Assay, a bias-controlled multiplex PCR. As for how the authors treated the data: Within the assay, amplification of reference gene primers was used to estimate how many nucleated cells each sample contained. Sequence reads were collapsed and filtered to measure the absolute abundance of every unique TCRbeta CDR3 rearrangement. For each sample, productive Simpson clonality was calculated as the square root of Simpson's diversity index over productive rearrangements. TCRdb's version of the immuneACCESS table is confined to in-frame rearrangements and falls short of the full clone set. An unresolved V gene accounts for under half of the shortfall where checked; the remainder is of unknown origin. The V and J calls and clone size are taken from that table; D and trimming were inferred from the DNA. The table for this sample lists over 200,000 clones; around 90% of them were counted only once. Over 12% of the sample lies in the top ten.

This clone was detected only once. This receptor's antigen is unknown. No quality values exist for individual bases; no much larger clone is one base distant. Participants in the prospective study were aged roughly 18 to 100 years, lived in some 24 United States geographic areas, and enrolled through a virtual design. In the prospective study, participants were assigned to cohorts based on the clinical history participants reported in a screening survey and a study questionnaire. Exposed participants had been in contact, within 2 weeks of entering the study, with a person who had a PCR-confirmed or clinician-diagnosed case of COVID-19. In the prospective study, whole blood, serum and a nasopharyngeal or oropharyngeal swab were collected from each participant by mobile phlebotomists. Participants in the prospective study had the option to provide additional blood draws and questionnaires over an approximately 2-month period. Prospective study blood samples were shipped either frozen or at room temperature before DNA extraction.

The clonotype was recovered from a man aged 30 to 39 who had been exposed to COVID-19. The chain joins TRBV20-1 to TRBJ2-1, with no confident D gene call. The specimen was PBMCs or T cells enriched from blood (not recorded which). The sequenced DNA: TGCAGTTTGGCATCTTTCAATGAGCAGTTCTTC. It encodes CSLASFNEQFF.